This T cell receptor beta chain was documented in a study of shared clonotypes between healthy human individuals. Study background: A donor's plate count was three for CD4 naive and three for CD4 memory; CD8 naive had two and CD8 memory one. General study points: Non-shared clonotypes showed lower generation probabilities than clonotypes common to all four donors.

Authors' methods: Without quality scores, immunoSEQ junctional reads could not be filtered like full-length reads. Some clones are missing from TCRdb's copy, which holds only in-frame ones; the method was immunoSEQ multiplex PCR. The DNA gave D and trimming, while V, J and clone size come from that table. The sample includes about 2.4 million clones, just over 90% seen only once; the top ten take more than 0.12%. The CDR3 contains 14 residues. Trimming removed 5 bases from V and 1 base from J, with 12 bases in between. CDR1 is MNHNS and CDR2 is SASEGT in the germline V gene. With regard to this clone: Its target is unknown.

The sequence derives from a man aged 18 to 30 in good health. The V gene is TRBV6-1, the J gene TRBJ2-7, with a tentative D call TRBD1 (6 bases). Material: naive CD4+ T cells sorted from blood. The subset: CD45RA+ positively selected. In DNA form, the CDR3 reads TGTGCCAGCAGTAAACAGACAGGTTCCTACGAGCAGTACTTC. Its protein product is CASSKQTGSYEQYF.